Listed below are T cell receptor beta chains from one sample, sequenced in a study of graft-versus-host responses after intestinal transplantation. Assay: immunoSEQ multiplex PCR; the TCRdb copy retains only in-frame clones and omits some. The sample lists tens of thousands of clones, approximately 92% occurring once. This specimen consisted of PBMCs, obtained around 27 months after a first intestinal transplant, on the day of a second. The receptors derive from a human patient who received an intestinal transplant, so some T cells may come from the graft donor. CDR3s include the opening cysteine and the closing phenylalanine or tryptophan. Fields, in order: CDR3 length, V gene, CDR3 protein.

length: 14; V: TRBV28; CDR3: CASSSPGQNTEAFF
length: 16; V: TRBV6-6; CDR3: CASSPWGTLSNQPQHF
length: 16; V: TRBV13; CDR3: CASSPLGREGHNEQYF
length: 11; V: TRBV19; CDR3: CASSIDLEAFF
length: 18; V: TRBV6-4; CDR3: CASRAGRASGRATNEQFF
length: 15; V: TRBV6-1; CDR3: CASRGTSGNLNEQYF
length: 15; V: TRBV5-1; CDR3: CASSLATGGPETQYF
length: 13; V: TRBV30; CDR3: CAWTAGGGTEAFF
length: 18; V: TRBV27; CDR3: CASSLRGGGGEWSQPQHF
length: 14; V: TRBV7-3; CDR3: CASSAREHDGELFF
length: 14; V: TRBV4-1; CDR3: CASSQDTGSLGYTF
length: 15; V: TRBV2; CDR3: CASSRLAGSDNEQFF
length: 17; V: TRBV29-1; CDR3: CSARAGQGFFSGNTIYF
length: 14; V: TRBV6-5; CDR3: CASSPAGPTRGYTF
length: 16; V: TRBV19; CDR3: CASSSKTDAPNYGYTF
length: 14; V: TRBV27; CDR3: CASSLRGLTYEQYF
length: 14; V: TRBV10-3; CDR3: CAISGGGTNQPQHF
length: 15; V: TRBV7-2; CDR3: CASSSSSWGSYEQYF
length: 15; V: TRBV28; CDR3: CASSLYGLSAYEQYF
length: 13; V: TRBV29-1; CDR3: CSAGGRYSTEAFF
length: 13; V: TRBV29-1; CDR3: CSALEPGSNGYTF
length: 13; V: TRBV7-9; CDR3: CASSRGSQETQYF
length: 13; V: TRBV6-6; CDR3: CASRTGSTDTQYF
length: 15; V: TRBV6-4; CDR3: CASSDTELGADTQYF
length: 13; V: TRBV30; CDR3: CAWSPPRGSTYCF
length: 16; V: TRBV4-2; CDR3: CASSQDPGQGADTQYF
length: 11; V: TRBV7-9; CDR3: CASSVSYGQYF
length: 16; V: TRBV5-1; CDR3: CASSLPRGGGTDTQYF
length: 15; V: TRBV7-9; CDR3: CASSFETGAGAEQYF
length: 17; V: TRBV2; CDR3: CASSAVPGQGYTGELFF
length: 14; V: TRBV7-3; CDR3: CASSPPGLGNEQFF
length: 12; V: TRBV28; CDR3: CASSLPNQPQHF
length: 15; V: TRBV6-5; CDR3: CASSPGHLLNQPQHF
length: 14; V: TRBV5-1; CDR3: CASSLDSSGNTIYF
length: 13; V: TRBV7-3; CDR3: CASSNDRVGEQFF
length: 17; V: TRBV14; CDR3: CASSQGAPGTGRYEQYF
length: 15; V: TRBV19; CDR3: CASSILFNSNQPQHF
length: 15; V: TRBV5-4; CDR3: CASSGGPVSGNTIYF
length: 13; V: TRBV9; CDR3: CASSLGPEDEQFF
length: 15; V: TRBV7-3; CDR3: CASSIGGFYNSPLHF
length: 12; V: TRBV5-6; CDR3: CASSYYTDTQYF
length: 16; V: TRBV28; CDR3: CASSSFLGGANTEAFF
length: 17; V: TRBV11-2; CDR3: CASSFVLAGVLADTQYF